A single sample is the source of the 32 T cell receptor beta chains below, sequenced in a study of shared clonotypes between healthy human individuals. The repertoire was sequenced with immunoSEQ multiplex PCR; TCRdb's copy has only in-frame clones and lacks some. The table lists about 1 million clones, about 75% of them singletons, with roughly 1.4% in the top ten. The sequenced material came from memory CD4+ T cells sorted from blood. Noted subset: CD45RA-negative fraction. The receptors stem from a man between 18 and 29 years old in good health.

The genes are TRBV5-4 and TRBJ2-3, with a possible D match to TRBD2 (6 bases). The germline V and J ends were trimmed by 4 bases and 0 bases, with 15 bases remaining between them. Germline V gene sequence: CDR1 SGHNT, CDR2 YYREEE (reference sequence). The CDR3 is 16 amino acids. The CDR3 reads CASSQVFLASTDTQYF. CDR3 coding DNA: TGTGCCAGCAGCCAAGTCTTCCTAGCGAGCACAGATACGCAGTATTTT.

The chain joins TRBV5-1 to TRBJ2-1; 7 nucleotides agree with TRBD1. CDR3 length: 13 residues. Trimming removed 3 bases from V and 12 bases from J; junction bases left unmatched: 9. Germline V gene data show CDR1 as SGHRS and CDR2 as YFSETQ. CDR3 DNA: TGCGCCAGCAGCTACGAGACAGGGAACGGGCAGTTCTTC. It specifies CASSYETGNGQFF.

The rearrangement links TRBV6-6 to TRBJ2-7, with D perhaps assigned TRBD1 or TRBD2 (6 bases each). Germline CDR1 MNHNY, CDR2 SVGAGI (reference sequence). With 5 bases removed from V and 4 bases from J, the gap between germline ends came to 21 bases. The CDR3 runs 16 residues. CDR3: CASSTALRGQNYEQYF. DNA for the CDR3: TGTGCCAGCAGTACCGCCCTCCGGGGGCAAAATTACGAGCAGTACTTC.

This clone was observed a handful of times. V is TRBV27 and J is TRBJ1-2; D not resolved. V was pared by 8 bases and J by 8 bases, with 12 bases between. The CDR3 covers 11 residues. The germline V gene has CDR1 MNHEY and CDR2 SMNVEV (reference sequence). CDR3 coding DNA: TGTGCCAGCCGATCAGTGGAGGGCTACACCTTC. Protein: CASRSVEGYTF.

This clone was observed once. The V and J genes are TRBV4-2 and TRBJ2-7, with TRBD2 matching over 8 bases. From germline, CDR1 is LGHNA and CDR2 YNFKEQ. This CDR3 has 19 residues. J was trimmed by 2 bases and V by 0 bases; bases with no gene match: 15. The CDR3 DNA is TGTGCCAGCAGCCAAGATTGGCTAGCGGGCCGTAAAATTCCCTACGAGCAGTACTTC. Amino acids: CASSQDWLAGRKIPYEQYF.

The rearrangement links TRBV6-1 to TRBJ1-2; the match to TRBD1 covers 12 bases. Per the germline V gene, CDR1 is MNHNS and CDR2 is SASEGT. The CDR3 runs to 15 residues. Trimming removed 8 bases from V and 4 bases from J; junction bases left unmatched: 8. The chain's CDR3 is CASAPGTGGVYGYTF. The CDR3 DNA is TGTGCCAGCGCCCCCGGGACAGGGGGCGTCTATGGCTACACCTTC.

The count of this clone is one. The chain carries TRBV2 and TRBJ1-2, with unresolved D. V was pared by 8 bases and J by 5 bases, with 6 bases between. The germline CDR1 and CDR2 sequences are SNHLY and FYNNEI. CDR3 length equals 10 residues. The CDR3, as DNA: TGTGCCAGCCTGTTATATGGCTACACCTTC. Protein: CASLLYGYTF.

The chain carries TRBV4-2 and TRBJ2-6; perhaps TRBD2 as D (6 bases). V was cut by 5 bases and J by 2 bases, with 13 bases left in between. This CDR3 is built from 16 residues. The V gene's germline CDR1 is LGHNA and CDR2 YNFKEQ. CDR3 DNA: TGTGCCAGCAGCTTAGGAGGGGAGGCTGGGGCCAACGTCCTGACTTTC. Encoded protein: CASSLGGEAGANVLTF.

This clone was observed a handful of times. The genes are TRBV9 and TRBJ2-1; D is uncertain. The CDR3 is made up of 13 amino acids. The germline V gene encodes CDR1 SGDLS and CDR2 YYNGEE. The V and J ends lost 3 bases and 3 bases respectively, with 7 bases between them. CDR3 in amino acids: CASSESDYNEQFF. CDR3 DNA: TGTGCCAGCAGCGAGTCCGACTACAATGAGCAGTTCTTC.

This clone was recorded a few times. CDR3 residues: CASSQVGQGVYEQYF. The CDR3 nucleotides are TGTGCCAGCAGCCAGGTCGGACAGGGGGTGTACGAGCAGTACTTC. This chain connects TRBV14 to TRBJ2-7, with 10 bases identical to TRBD1. This CDR3 contains 15 residues. The ends lost 3 bases at V and 4 bases at J; junction bases unmatched: 6. The germline V gene has CDR1 SGHDN and CDR2 FVKESK.

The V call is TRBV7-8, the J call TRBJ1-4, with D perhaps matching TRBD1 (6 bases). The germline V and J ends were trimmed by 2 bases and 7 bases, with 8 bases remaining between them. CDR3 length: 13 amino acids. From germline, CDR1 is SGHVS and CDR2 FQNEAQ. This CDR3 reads CASSLNRVEKLFF. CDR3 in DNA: TGTGCCAGCAGCTTAAACAGGGTTGAAAAACTGTTTTTT.

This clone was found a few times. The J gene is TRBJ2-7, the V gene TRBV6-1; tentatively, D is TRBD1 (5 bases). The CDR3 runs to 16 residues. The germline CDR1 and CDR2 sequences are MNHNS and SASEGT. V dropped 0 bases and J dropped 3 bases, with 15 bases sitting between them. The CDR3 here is CASSEARQIPVYEQYF. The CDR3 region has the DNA TGTGCCAGCAGTGAAGCCCGACAGATTCCGGTCTACGAGCAGTACTTC.

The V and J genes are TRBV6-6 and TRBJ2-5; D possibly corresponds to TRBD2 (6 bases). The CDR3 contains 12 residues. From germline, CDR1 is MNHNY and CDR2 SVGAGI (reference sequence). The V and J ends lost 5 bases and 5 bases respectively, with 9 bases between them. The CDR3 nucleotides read TGTGCCAGCAGTCGGGGGACCGAGACCCAGTACTTC. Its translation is CASSRGTETQYF.

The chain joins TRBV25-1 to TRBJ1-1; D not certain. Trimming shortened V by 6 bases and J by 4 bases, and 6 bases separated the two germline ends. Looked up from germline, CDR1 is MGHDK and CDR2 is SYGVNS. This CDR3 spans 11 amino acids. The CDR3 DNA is TGTGCCAGCAGGGATTCCACTGAAGCTTTCTTT. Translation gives CASRDSTEAFF.

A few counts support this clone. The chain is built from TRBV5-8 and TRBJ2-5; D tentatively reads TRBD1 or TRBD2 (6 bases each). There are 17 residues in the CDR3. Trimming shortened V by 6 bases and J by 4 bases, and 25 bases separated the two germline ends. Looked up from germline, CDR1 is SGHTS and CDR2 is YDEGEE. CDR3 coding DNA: TGTGCCAGCACATCGACGGGGGCCGTTTCTAGTGGAGAGACCCAGTACTTC. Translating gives CASTSTGAVSSGETQYF.

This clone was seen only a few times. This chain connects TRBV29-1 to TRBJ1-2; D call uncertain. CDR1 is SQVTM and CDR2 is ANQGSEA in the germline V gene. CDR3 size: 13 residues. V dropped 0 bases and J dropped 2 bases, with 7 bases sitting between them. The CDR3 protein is CSVEEGRNYGYTF. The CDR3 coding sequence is TGCAGCGTTGAAGAAGGGAGGAACTATGGCTACACCTTC.

The CDR3 region is CASSLASGGAVEQFF. The DNA for the CDR3 is TGTGCCAGCAGCTTAGCGAGCGGGGGGGCGGTGGAGCAGTTCTTC. The chain links TRBV11-2 to TRBJ2-1; 10 bases are a match to TRBD2. With 1 base clipped from V and 10 bases from J, the junction kept 7 bases outside the gene matches. The length of the CDR3 is 15 residues. Germline loops: CDR1 SGHAT, CDR2 FQNNGV.

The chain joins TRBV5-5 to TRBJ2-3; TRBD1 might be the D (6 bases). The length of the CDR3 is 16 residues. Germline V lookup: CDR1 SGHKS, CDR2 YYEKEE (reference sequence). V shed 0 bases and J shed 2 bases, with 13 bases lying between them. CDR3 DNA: TGTGCCAGCAGCTTGGTAACAGGGAAATTCACAGATACGCAGTATTTT. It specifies CASSLVTGKFTDTQYF.

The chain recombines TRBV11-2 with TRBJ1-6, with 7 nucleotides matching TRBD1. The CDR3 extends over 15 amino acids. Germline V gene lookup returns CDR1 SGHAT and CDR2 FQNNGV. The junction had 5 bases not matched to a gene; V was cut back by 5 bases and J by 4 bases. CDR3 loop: CASSPRQGYNSPLHF. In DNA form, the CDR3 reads TGTGCCAGCAGCCCCAGACAGGGTTATAATTCACCCCTCCACTTT.

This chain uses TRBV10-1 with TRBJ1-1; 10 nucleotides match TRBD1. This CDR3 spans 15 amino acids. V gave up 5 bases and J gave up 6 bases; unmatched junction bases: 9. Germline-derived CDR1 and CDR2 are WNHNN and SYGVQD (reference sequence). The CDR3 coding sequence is TGCGCCAGCAGTACCGGGACAGGGGACTCGGCTGAAGCTTTCTTT. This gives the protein CASSTGTGDSAEAFF.

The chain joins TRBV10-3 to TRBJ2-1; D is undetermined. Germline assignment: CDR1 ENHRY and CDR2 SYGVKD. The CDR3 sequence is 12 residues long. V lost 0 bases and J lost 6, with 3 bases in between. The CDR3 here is CAISESFNEQFF. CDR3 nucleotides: TGTGCCATCAGTGAGTCGTTCAATGAGCAGTTCTTC.

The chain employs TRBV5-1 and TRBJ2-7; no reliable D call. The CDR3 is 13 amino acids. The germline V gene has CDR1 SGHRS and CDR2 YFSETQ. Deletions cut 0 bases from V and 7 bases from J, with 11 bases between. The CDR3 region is CASSLGPSREQYF. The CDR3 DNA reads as TGCGCCAGCAGCTTGGGACCTTCACGGGAGCAGTACTTC.

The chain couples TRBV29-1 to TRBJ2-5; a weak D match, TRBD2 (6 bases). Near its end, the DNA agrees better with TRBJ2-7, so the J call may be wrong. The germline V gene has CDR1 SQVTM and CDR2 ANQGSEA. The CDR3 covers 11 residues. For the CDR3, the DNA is TGCAGCGTTGGGCGGGGATCCGAGCAGTACTTC. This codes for CSVGRGSEQYF.

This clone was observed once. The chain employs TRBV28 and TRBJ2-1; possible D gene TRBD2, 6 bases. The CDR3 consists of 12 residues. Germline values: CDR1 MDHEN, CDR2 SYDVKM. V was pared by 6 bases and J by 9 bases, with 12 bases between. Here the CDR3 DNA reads TGTGCCAGCAGCTCCCTCGGGGGTGAGCAGTTCTTC. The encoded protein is CASSSLGGEQFF.

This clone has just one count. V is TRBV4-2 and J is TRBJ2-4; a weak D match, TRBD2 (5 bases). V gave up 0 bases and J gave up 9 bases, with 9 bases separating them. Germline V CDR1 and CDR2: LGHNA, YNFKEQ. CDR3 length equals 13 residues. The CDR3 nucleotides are TGTGCCAGCAGCCAAGAAGGAGGTGGCATTCAGTACTTC. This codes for CASSQEGGGIQYF.

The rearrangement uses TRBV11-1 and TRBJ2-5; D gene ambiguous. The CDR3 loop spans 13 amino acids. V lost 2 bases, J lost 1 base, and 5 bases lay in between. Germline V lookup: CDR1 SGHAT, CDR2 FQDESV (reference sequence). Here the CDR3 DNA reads TGTGCCAGCAGCTTACCCCTCCAAGAGACCCAGTACTTC. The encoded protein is CASSLPLQETQYF.

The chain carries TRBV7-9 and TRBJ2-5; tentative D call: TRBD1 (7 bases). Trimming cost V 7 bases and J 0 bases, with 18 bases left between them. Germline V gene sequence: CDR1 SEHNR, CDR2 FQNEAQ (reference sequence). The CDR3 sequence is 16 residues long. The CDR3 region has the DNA TGTGCCAGCAAGAACCTTGACAGGGACTACCAAGAGACCCAGTACTTC. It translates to CASKNLDRDYQETQYF.

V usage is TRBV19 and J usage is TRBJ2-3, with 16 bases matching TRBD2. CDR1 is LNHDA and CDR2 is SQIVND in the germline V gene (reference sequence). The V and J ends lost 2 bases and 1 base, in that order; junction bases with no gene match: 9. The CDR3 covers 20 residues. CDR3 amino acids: CASSISPGLAGGRGTDTQYF. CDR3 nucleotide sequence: TGTGCCAGTAGTATATCCCCGGGACTAGCGGGAGGGCGTGGCACAGATACGCAGTATTTT.

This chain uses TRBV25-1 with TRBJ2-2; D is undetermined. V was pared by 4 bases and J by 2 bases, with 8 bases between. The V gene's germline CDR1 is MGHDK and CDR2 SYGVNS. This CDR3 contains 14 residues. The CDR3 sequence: CASSVNPNTGELFF. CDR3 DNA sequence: TGTGCCAGCAGTGTTAACCCCAACACCGGGGAGCTGTTTTTT.

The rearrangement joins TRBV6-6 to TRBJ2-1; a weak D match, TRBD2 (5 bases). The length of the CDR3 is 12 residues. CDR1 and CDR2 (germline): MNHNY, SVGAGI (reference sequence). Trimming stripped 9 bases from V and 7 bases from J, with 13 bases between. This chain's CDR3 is CARRGGGNEQFF. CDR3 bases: TGTGCCAGGCGAGGTGGAGGAAATGAGCAGTTCTTC.

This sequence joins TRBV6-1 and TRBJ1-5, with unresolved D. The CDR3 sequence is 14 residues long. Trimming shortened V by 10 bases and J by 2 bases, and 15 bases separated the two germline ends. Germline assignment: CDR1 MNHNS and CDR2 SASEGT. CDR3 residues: CATKVGVGNQPQHF. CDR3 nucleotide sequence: TGTGCCACTAAGGTCGGGGTCGGCAATCAGCCCCAGCATTTT.

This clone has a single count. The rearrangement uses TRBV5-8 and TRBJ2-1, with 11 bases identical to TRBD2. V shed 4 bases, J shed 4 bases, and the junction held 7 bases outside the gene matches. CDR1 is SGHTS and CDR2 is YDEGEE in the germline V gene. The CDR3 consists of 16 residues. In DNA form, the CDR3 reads TGTGCCAGCAGCGCGAGAAGACTAGCGGGGTACAATGAGCAGTTCTTC. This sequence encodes CASSARRLAGYNEQFF.